This TCR beta chain was found in a study of blood T cell repertoires in COVID-19. Generated by immunoSEQ multiplex PCR, the TCRdb table keeps only in-frame clones and is missing some. The profile shows approximately 340,000 clones, approximately 93% of them singletons. Germline V lookup: CDR1 LGHDT, CDR2 YNNKEL (reference sequence). This CDR3 has 14 amino acids. V was clipped by 1 base and J by 4 bases, with 10 bases between them. The chain joins TRBV3-1 (or the pseudogene TRBV3-2) to TRBJ1-1; no firm D call. Sample: PBMCs or T cells enriched from blood (not recorded which). The receptor comes from a middle-aged woman who had been exposed to COVID-19. Here the CDR3 reads CASSQVHSGTEAFF. The CDR3 DNA is TGTGCCAGCAGCCAAGTCCACAGTGGCACTGAAGCTTTCTTT.